This T cell receptor beta chain was captured in a study of T cell responses to AZD1222 COVID-19 vaccine. Second-dose timings of about 4 or about 12 weeks were pooled. V lost 3 bases and J lost 6; bases outside the gene matches: 6. This CDR3 has 15 amino acids. The germline V gene encodes CDR1 SGHRS and CDR2 YFSETQ. Overall study results and limits: It was only a handful of AZD1222 recipients who were seropositive at baseline. Dominant CD4 TCR responses targeted spike regions 160-218 and 743-854. The study reported that nearly half of spike-specific TCRs target unmutated variant regions.

With regard to this clone: Its cognate antigen is unknown.

TCRdb's table, derived via immunoSEQ multiplex PCR, lists solely in-frame clones and lacks some. The table includes around 150,000 clones, approximately 90% detected once. Material: peripheral blood, obtained 28 days after the second AZD1222 dose. The chain employs TRBV5-1 and TRBJ1-4; 9 bases agree with TRBD1. The source of this sequence is an adult who received the AZD1222 COVID-19 vaccine. The CDR3 loop is CASSYRTGEDEKLFF. The CDR3 nucleotides are TGCGCCAGCAGCTATCGGACAGGGGAGGATGAAAAACTGTTTTTT.